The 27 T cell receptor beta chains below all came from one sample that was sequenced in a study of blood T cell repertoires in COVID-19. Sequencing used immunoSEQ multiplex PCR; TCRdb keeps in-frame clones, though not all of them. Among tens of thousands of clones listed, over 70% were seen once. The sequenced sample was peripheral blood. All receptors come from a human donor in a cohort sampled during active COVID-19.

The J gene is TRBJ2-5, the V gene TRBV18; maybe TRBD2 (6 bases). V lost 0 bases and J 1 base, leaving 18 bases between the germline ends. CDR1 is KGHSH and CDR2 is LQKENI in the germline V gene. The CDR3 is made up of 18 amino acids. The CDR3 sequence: CASSPPRLALEGQETQYF. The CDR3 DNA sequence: TGTGCCAGCTCACCACCTAGGCTAGCTCTGGAGGGCCAAGAGACCCAGTACTTC.

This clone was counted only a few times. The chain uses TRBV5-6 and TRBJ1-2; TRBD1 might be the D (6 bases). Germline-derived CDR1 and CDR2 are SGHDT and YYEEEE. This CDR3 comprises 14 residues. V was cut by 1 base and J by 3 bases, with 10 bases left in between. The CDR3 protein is CASSLTGRYYGYTF. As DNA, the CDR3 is TGTGCCAGCAGCTTGACAGGGAGATACTATGGCTACACCTTC.

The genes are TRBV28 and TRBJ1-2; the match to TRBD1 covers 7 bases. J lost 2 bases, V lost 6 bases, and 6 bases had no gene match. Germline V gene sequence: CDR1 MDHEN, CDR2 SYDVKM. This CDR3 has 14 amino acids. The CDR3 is CASRPTGPNYGYTF. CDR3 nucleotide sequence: TGTGCCAGCAGACCGACAGGGCCCAACTATGGCTACACCTTC.

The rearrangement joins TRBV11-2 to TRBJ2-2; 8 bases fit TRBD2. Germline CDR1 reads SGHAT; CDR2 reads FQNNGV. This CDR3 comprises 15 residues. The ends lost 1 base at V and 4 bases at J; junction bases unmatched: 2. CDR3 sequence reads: CASSLAAGGTGELFF. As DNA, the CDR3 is TGTGCCAGCAGCTTAGCTGCGGGAGGCACCGGGGAGCTGTTTTTT. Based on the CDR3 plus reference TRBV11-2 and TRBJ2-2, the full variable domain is EAGVAQSPRYKIIEKRQSVAFWCNPISGHATLYWYQQILGQGPKLLIQFQNNGVVDDSQLPKDRFSAERLKGVDSTLKIQPAKLEDSAVYLCASSLAAGGTGELFFGEGSRLTVL.

CDR3 amino acids: CASSPGTGSYNSPLHF. Written as DNA, the CDR3 is TGCGCCAGCAGCCCCGGGACAGGCTCCTATAATTCACCCCTCCACTTT. V gene TRBV5-1 combines with J gene TRBJ1-6; 8 bases are shared with TRBD1. Trimming took 4 bases from V and 0 from J; bases not matched to a gene: 3. CDR1 is SGHRS and CDR2 is YFSETQ in the germline V gene. CDR3 size: 16 residues.

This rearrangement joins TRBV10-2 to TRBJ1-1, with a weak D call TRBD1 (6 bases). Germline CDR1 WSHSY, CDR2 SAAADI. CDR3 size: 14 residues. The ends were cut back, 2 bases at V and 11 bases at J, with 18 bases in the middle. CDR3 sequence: CASSEPAIQGWAFF. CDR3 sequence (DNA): TGCGCCAGCAGTGAGCCCGCAATACAGGGTTGGGCTTTCTTT.

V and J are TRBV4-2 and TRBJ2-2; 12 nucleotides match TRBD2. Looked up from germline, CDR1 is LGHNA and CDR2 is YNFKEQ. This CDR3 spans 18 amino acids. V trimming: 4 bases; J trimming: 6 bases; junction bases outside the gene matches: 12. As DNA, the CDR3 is TGTGCCAGCAGCCTTTTTCGCCTAGCGGGAGGGAGTGCCGGGGAGCTGTTTTTT. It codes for CASSLFRLAGGSAGELFF.

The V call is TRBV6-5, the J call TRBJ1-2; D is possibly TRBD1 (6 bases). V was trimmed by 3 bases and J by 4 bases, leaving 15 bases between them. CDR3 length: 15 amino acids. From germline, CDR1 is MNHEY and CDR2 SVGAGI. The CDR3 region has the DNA TGTGCCAGCAGTTATCTGGAGACAGGCCCCTATGGCTACACCTTC. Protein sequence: CASSYLETGPYGYTF.

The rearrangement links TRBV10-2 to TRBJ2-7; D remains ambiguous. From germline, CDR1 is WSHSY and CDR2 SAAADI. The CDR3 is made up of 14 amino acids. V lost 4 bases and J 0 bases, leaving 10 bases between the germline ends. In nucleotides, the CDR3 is TGCGCCAGCAGTGTTTCGACACTCTCCTACGAGCAGTACTTC. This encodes CASSVSTLSYEQYF.

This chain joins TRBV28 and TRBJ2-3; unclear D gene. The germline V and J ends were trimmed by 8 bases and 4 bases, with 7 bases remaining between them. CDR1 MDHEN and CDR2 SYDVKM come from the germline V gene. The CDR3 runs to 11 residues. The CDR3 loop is CASGMADTQYF. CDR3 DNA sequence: TGTGCCAGCGGCATGGCAGATACGCAGTATTTT.

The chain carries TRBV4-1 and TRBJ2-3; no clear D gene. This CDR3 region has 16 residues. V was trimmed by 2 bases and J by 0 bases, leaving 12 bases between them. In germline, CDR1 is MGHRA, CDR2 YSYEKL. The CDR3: CASSQQPTPSTDTQYF. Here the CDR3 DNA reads TGCGCCAGCAGCCAACAACCTACCCCTAGCACAGATACGCAGTATTTT.

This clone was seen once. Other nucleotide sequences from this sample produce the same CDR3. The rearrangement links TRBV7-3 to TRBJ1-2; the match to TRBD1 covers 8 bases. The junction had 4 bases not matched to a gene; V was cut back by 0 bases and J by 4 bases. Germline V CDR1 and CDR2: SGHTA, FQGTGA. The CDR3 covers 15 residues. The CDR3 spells CASSLTGQGFYGYTF. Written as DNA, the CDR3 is TGTGCCAGCAGCTTAACAGGACAGGGATTCTATGGCTACACCTTC.

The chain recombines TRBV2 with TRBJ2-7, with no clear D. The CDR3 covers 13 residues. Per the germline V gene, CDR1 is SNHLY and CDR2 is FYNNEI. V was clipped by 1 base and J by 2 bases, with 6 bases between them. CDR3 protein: CASSEETPYEQYF. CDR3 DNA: TGTGCCAGCAGTGAAGAGACACCCTACGAGCAGTACTTC.

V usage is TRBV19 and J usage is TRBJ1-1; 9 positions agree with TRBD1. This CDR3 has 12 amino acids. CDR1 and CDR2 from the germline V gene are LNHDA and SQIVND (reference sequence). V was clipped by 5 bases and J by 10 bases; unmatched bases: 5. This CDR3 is CASSSGTGRAFF. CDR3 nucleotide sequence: TGTGCCAGTAGTTCCGGGACAGGGAGAGCTTTCTTT.

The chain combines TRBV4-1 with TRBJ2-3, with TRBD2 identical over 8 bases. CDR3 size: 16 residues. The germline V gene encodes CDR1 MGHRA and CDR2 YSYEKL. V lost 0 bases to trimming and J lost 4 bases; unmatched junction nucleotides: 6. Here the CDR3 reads CASSQEGTRMADTQYF. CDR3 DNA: TGCGCCAGCAGCCAAGAAGGGACTAGGATGGCAGATACGCAGTATTTT.

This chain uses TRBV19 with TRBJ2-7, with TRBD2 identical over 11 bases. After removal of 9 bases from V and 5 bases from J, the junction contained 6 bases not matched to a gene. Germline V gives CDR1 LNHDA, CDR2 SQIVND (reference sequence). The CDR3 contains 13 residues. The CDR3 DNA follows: TGTGCCAGCCATACTAGCGGGAGTAACGAGCAGTACTTC. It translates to CASHTSGSNEQYF.

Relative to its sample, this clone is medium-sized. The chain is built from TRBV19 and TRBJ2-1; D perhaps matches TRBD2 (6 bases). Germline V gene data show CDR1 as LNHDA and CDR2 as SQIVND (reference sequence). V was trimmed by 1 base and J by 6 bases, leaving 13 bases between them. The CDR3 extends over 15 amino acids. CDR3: CASSIVGGSGNEQFF. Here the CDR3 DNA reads TGTGCCAGTAGTATAGTCGGGGGTTCAGGCAATGAGCAGTTCTTC.

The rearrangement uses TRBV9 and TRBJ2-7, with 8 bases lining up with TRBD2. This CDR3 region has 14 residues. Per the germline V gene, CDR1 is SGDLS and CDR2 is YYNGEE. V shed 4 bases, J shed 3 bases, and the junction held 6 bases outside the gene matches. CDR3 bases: TGTGCCAGCAGCACCGGGACTAGTCTCTACGAGCAGTACTTC. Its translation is CASSTGTSLYEQYF.

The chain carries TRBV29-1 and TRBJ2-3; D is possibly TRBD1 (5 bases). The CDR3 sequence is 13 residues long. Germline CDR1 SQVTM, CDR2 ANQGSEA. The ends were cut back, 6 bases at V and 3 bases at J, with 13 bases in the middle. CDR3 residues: CSVQGVRTDTQYF. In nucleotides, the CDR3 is TGCAGCGTCCAAGGGGTTCGGACAGATACGCAGTATTTT.

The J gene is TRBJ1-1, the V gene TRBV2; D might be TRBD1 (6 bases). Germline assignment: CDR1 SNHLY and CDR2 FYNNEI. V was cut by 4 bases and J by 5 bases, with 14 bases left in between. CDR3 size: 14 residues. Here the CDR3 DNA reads TGTGCCAGCAGTGGGGAGGGAGGGGGGACTGAAGCTTTCTTT. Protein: CASSGEGGGTEAFF.

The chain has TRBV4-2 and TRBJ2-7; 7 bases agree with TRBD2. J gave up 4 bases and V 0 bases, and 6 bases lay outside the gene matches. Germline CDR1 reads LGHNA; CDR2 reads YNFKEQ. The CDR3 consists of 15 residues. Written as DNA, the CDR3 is TGTGCCAGCAGCCAAGATGAGTGGGAGGGGTACGAGCAGTACTTC. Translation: CASSQDEWEGYEQYF.

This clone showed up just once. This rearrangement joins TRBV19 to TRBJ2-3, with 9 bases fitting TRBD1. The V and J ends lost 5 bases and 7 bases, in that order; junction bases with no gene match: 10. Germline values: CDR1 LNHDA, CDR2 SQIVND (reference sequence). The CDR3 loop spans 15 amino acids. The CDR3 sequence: CASSSQYRGLNTQYF. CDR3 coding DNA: TGTGCCAGTAGTTCTCAATACAGGGGGCTAAATACGCAGTATTTT.

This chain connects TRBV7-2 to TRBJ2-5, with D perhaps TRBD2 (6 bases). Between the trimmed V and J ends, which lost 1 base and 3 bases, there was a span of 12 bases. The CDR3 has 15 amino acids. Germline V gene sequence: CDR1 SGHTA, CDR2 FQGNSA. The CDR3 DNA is TGTGCCAGCAGCTTAGTATGGGGCGGGAAAGAGACCCAGTACTTC. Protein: CASSLVWGGKETQYF.

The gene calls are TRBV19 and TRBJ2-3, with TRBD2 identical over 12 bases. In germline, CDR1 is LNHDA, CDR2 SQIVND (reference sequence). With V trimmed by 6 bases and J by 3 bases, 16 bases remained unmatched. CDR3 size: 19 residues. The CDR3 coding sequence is TGTGCCAGTAGCAACCCTCTAGCGGGAGGGCCGATGGGTACAGATACGCAGTATTTT. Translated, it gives CASSNPLAGGPMGTDTQYF. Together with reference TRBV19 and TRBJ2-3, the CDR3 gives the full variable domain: DGGITQSPKYLFRKEGQNVTLSCEQNLNHDAMYWYRQDPGQGLRLIYYSQIVNDFQKGDIAEGYSVSREKKESFPLTVTSAQKNPTAFYLCASSNPLAGGPMGTDTQYFGPGTRLTVL.

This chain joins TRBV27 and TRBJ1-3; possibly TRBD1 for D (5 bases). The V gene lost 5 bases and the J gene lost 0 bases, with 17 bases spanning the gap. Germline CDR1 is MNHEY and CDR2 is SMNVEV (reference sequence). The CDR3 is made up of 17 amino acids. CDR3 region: CASSPLSQGRSGNTIYF. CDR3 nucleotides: TGTGCCAGCAGTCCACTTTCGCAGGGCCGCTCTGGAAACACCATATATTTT.

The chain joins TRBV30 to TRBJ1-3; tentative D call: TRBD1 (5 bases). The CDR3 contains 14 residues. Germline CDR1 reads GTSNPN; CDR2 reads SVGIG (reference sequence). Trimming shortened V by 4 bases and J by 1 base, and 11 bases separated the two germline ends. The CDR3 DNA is TGTGCCTGGACAGGGTCAAGGTCTGGAAACACCATATATTTT. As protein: CAWTGSRSGNTIYF.

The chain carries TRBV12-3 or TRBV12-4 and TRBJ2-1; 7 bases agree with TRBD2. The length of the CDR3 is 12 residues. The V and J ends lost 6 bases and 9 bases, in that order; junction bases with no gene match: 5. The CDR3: CASSTGLFEQFF. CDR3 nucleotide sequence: TGTGCCAGCAGCACGGGACTATTTGAGCAGTTCTTC.